This record covers a single T cell receptor (beta chain). Per germline, CDR1 LGHDT and CDR2 YNNKEL (reference sequence). This CDR3 has 15 residues. The germline V and J ends were trimmed by 0 bases and 5 bases, with 10 bases remaining between them. The sample belongs to a study of Ad26.COV2.S vaccination and SARS-CoV-2 variants. As to treatment: around 19 received Ad26.COV2.S at low or high dose, single or two shots; roughly five received placebo; per-sample allocation not given. Collection of the samples took place on day 63 after the first injection of vaccine or placebo. Sequencing was performed with immunoSEQ multiplex PCR; in TCRdb, only in-frame clones are kept and a portion is missing. The table lists about 410,000 clones, roughly nine tenths of them singletons, with roughly 3% in the top ten.

The chain carries TRBV3-1 (or the pseudogene TRBV3-2) and TRBJ1-4; TRBD1 is a possible D gene (6 bases). Sequenced material: peripheral blood, taken in a trial of Ad26.COV2.S vaccine versus placebo. The TCR originated in a person between 18 and 59 years old who received the Ad26.COV2.S COVID-19 vaccine or a placebo. Here the CDR3 DNA reads TGTGCCAGCAGCCAAGATCCGGGGGCAAATGAAAAACTGTTTTTT. This codes for CASSQDPGANEKLFF.